One sample yielded the 28 T cell receptor beta chains listed below, sequenced in a study of technical replicates of blood from a few donors. The method was immunoSEQ multiplex PCR; TCRdb's version includes in-frame clones alone and lacks a portion of them. In the table there are roughly 80,000 clones, around 92% of which are singletons. The sequenced sample was T cells isolated from PBMCs. These receptors were collected from a human donor in good health.

The V and J genes are TRBV7-2 and TRBJ2-3; TRBD1 might be the D (5 bases). Trimming left V 5 bases short and J 2 bases short, with 17 bases between. The V gene's germline CDR1 is SGHTA and CDR2 FQGNSA. There are 16 residues in the CDR3. The CDR3 spells CASSPVGAPFTDTQYF. Written as DNA, the CDR3 is TGTGCCAGCAGCCCCGTAGGGGCGCCTTTCACAGATACGCAGTATTTT.

This clone has just a few counts. The rearrangement joins TRBV4-2 to TRBJ2-7; 16 bases are shared with TRBD2. V trimming: 4 bases; J trimming: 0 bases; junction bases outside the gene matches: 21. This CDR3 is 23 amino acids long. CDR1 is LGHNA and CDR2 is YNFKEQ in the germline V gene. The CDR3 is CASSRNDRGGPGLAGGGSYEQYF. DNA for the CDR3: TGTGCCAGCAGCCGCAACGACAGGGGAGGGCCGGGACTAGCGGGAGGGGGCTCCTACGAGCAGTACTTC.

The chain carries TRBV5-1 and TRBJ2-1, with TRBD2 matching 8 bases. V trimming: 4 bases; J trimming: 1 base; junction bases outside the gene matches: 4. The CDR3 has 15 residues. Looked up from germline, CDR1 is SGHRS and CDR2 is YFSETQ. CDR3 in DNA: TGCGCCAGCAGCATTAGCGGGGCATCCTACAATGAGCAGTTCTTC. This codes for CASSISGASYNEQFF.

This clone was counted between two and nine times. The rearrangement joins TRBV5-1 to TRBJ2-7; 15 nucleotides line up with TRBD2. CDR3 length: 17 amino acids. The germline V gene encodes CDR1 SGHRS and CDR2 YFSETQ. Trimming at V came to 4 bases and at J to 0 bases, leaving 5 bases not matched to a gene. CDR3 protein: CASSPGLAGGVSYEQYF. The DNA for the CDR3 is TGCGCCAGCAGCCCAGGACTAGCGGGAGGGGTCTCCTACGAGCAGTACTTC. Full variable domain (missing parts from reference TRBV5-1 and TRBJ2-7): KAGVTQTPRYLIKTRGQQVTLSCSPISGHRSVSWYQQTPGQGLQFLFEYFSETQRNKGNFPGRFSGRQFSNSRSEMNVSTLELGDSALYLCASSPGLAGGVSYEQYFGPGTRLTVT.

V gene TRBV19 combines with J gene TRBJ2-7, with TRBD1 matching 9 bases. V lost 5 bases, J lost 6 bases, and 8 bases stayed unmatched. Germline lookup yields CDR1 LNHDA and CDR2 SQIVND (reference sequence). CDR3 size: 14 residues. The CDR3 DNA reads TGTGCCAGTAGTCCGGGACAGGGCCCCCTCGAGCAGTACTTC. Its protein product is CASSPGQGPLEQYF.

The chain is built from TRBV6-1 and TRBJ1-2; a possible D gene is TRBD1 (5 bases). V dropped 1 base and J dropped 7 bases, with 10 bases sitting between them. The V gene's germline CDR1 is MNHNS and CDR2 SASEGT. This CDR3 is 13 amino acids long. The CDR3 DNA reads TGTGCCAGCAGTGAAGGGGGGGTCGGTGGCTACACCTTC. Translated: CASSEGGVGGYTF.

The chain is built from TRBV11-3 and TRBJ1-1; D perhaps matches TRBD1 (5 bases). Germline V CDR1 and CDR2: SGHNT, YENEEA. This CDR3 region has 14 residues. The V and J ends lost 5 bases and 5 bases respectively, with 15 bases between them. As DNA, the CDR3 is TGTGCCAGCAGCGAAGGGGTGGCGGGAACTGAAGCTTTCTTT. Its protein product is CASSEGVAGTEAFF.

The rearrangement joins TRBV5-4 to TRBJ2-7; D may be TRBD1 (6 bases). There are 13 residues in the CDR3. Trimming pared 4 bases from V and 6 bases from J, leaving 14 bases between. Germline CDR1 reads SGHNT; CDR2 reads YYREEE (reference sequence). In DNA, the CDR3 is TGTGCCAGCAGCCCATTTTCAGGGGTCGAGCAGTACTTC. Protein product: CASSPFSGVEQYF.

V gene TRBV10-3 combines with J gene TRBJ1-3; D is possibly TRBD1 (5 bases). The CDR3 is 12 amino acids. Per the germline V gene, CDR1 is ENHRY and CDR2 is SYGVKD. The CDR3 DNA reads as TGTGGATGCGGGACTTCTGGAAACACCATATATTTT. The encoded protein is CGCGTSGNTIYF.

The rearrangement uses TRBV2 and TRBJ1-1; TRBD1 aligns across 12 bases. Germline V gene lookup returns CDR1 SNHLY and CDR2 FYNNEI. The CDR3 has 14 residues. V was clipped by 5 bases and J by 11 bases; unmatched bases: 9. The CDR3 DNA reads TGTGCCAGCAGTCCCGGGACAGGGGGCTTTTGGGCTTTCTTT. Its translation: CASSPGTGGFWAFF.

The V and J genes are TRBV28 and TRBJ2-3, with 9 bases matching TRBD1. The germline gives CDR1 MDHEN, CDR2 SYDVKM. There are 18 residues in the CDR3. With V trimmed by 5 bases and J by 2 bases, 14 bases remained unmatched. CDR3 sequence: CASSTPFSTGGDTDTQYF. The CDR3 DNA follows: TGTGCCAGCAGTACTCCCTTCTCGACAGGGGGGGACACAGATACGCAGTATTTT.

The rearrangement links TRBV7-3 to TRBJ2-7; D is possibly TRBD2 (6 bases). This CDR3 is built from 12 residues. The ends were cut back, 7 bases at V and 4 bases at J, with 11 bases in the middle. Germline CDR1 reads SGHTA; CDR2 reads FQGTGA. CDR3 loop: CASNLRDYEQYF. DNA for the CDR3: TGTGCCAGCAACCTGCGGGATTACGAGCAGTACTTC.

The chain joins TRBV5-1 to TRBJ2-3; 10 nucleotides match TRBD2. The ends lost 2 bases at V and 4 bases at J; junction bases unmatched: 1. This CDR3 contains 14 residues. Per the germline V gene, CDR1 is SGHRS and CDR2 is YFSETQ. The CDR3 protein is CASSLAGGPDTQYF. DNA for the CDR3: TGCGCCAGCAGCTTAGCGGGAGGGCCAGATACGCAGTATTTT.

V gene TRBV6-5 combines with J gene TRBJ2-5; D is possibly TRBD2 (5 bases). The germline CDR1 and CDR2 sequences are MNHEY and SVGAGI. The CDR3 length is 12 residues. V shed 8 bases and J shed 3 bases, with 10 bases lying between them. Here the CDR3 DNA reads TGTGCCAGCTATAGCGTCAAAGAGACCCAGTACTTC. This encodes CASYSVKETQYF.

This chain uses TRBV13 with TRBJ1-5; D gene unclear. CDR3 length: 12 residues. CDR1 PRHDT and CDR2 FYEKMQ come from the germline V gene (reference sequence). Trimming removed 4 bases at V and 6 bases at J, with 7 bases between. The CDR3 loop reads CASSSGSQPQHF. The CDR3 DNA is TGTGCCAGCAGCTCGGGAAGTCAGCCCCAGCATTTT.

The J gene is TRBJ2-5, the V gene TRBV30; a weak D match, TRBD1 (5 bases). The CDR3 spans 13 residues. V was shortened by 0 bases and J by 5 bases, with 10 bases between the two germline ends. Germline V lookup: CDR1 GTSNPN, CDR2 SVGIG (reference sequence). The CDR3 here is CAWSVQGTETQYF. CDR3 bases: TGTGCCTGGAGTGTCCAGGGTACGGAGACCCAGTACTTC. The full variable domain, with the rest looked up from reference TRBV30 and TRBJ2-5, is SQTIHQWPATLVQPVGSPLSLECTVEGTSNPNLYWYRQAAGRGLQLLFYSVGIGQISSEVPQNLSASRPQDRQFILSSKKLLLSDSGFYLCAWSVQGTETQYFGPGTRLLVL.

The genes are TRBV6-6 and TRBJ1-4, with D hard to call. The germline V gene encodes CDR1 MNHNY and CDR2 SVGAGI (reference sequence). Trimming removed 2 bases from V and 0 bases from J, with 4 bases in between. The CDR3 contains 14 residues. CDR3 sequence reads: CASSYRATNEKLFF. DNA of the CDR3: TGTGCCAGCAGTTACCGGGCAACTAATGAAAAACTGTTTTTT.

The chain combines TRBV11-1 with TRBJ2-1; perhaps TRBD1 as D (5 bases). CDR3 length: 14 amino acids. CDR1 SGHAT and CDR2 FQDESV come from the germline V gene (reference sequence). The V end was cut by 1 base, the J end by 5 bases, with 9 bases between. CDR3: CASSLEGANNEQFF. In DNA, the CDR3 is TGTGCCAGCAGCTTAGAAGGGGCCAACAATGAGCAGTTCTTC.

V is TRBV14 and J is TRBJ2-1, with TRBD2 identical over 14 bases. Germline trimming cut 1 base from V and 6 bases from J; bases unmatched to any gene: 8. The V gene's germline CDR1 is SGHDN and CDR2 FVKESK. The CDR3 totals 18 residues. CDR3 sequence (DNA): TGTGCCAGCAGCCAAGGGTTGACTAGCGGGAGGGTTTTCAATGAGCAGTTCTTC. As protein: CASSQGLTSGRVFNEQFF.

V gene TRBV2 combines with J gene TRBJ2-5; possible D gene TRBD2, 5 bases. The V end was cut by 8 bases, the J end by 2 bases, with 9 bases between. The germline gives CDR1 SNHLY, CDR2 FYNNEI. CDR3 length: 12 residues. The DNA for the CDR3 is TGTGCCAGCGGGAGACTACAAGAGACCCAGTACTTC. Translated: CASGRLQETQYF.

This chain uses TRBV9 with TRBJ2-7; 13 nucleotides align to TRBD2. With V trimmed by 3 bases and J by 5 bases, 8 bases remained unmatched. Germline V CDR1 and CDR2: SGDLS, YYNGEE. The CDR3 has 16 residues. For the CDR3, the DNA is TGTGCCAGCAGCGACCGACTAGCGGGAGGCTTTAACGAGCAGTACTTC. Its translation: CASSDRLAGGFNEQYF.

The chain carries TRBV27 and TRBJ2-7, with D tentatively TRBD2 (5 bases). The CDR3 is 15 amino acids. Per germline, CDR1 MNHEY and CDR2 SMNVEV (reference sequence). V lost 6 bases and J lost 7, with 22 bases in between. This CDR3 reads CASRERGIYYVEQYF. CDR3 DNA: TGTGCCAGCAGAGAGAGAGGGATATACTACGTGGAGCAGTACTTC.

The count of this clone is one. The chain has TRBV2 and TRBJ1-2; D not resolved. Trimming pared 8 bases from V and 5 bases from J, leaving 15 bases between. CDR3 length: 13 residues. Germline V gene lookup returns CDR1 SNHLY and CDR2 FYNNEI. In DNA, the CDR3 is TGTGCCAGCTCCAAAGCGGCCATATATGGCTACACCTTC. Translating gives CASSKAAIYGYTF.

The CDR3 coding sequence is TGTGCCAGCAGTGAGTCCGCTAGTAGAAATGAGCAGTTCTTC. Its translation is CASSESASRNEQFF. The rearrangement uses TRBV6-4 and TRBJ2-1; no reliable D call. The CDR3 runs to 14 residues. Trimming took 3 bases from V and 7 from J, leaving 13 bases between them. CDR1 MRHNA and CDR2 SNTAGT come from the germline V gene.

The chain couples TRBV9 to TRBJ1-1; 8 bases line up with TRBD1. In germline, CDR1 is SGDLS, CDR2 YYNGEE. The CDR3 is 15 residues long. V shed 0 bases, J shed 4 bases, and the junction held 5 bases outside the gene matches. Written as DNA, the CDR3 is TGTGCCAGCAGCGTAGGGCAGGGGGCGAGCACTGAAGCTTTCTTT. Its translation is CASSVGQGASTEAFF. Full variable domain (rest looked up from reference TRBV9 and TRBJ1-1): DSGVTQTPKHLITATGQRVTLRCSPRSGDLSVYWYQQSLDQGLQFLIQYYNGEERAKGNILERFSAQQFPDLHSELNLSSLELGDSALYFCASSVGQGASTEAFFGQGTRLTVV.

The chain carries TRBV5-1 and TRBJ2-5, with 10 bases matching TRBD1. CDR1 and CDR2 (germline): SGHRS, YFSETQ. The V segment lost 4 bases and the J segment 5 bases; nucleotides outside the gene matches: 8. The length of the CDR3 is 15 residues. The CDR3, as DNA: TGCGCCAGCAGCCCGACAGGGGGCATATTGGAGACCCAGTACTTC. Amino acids: CASSPTGGILETQYF.

This clone was recorded only once. V gene TRBV20-1 combines with J gene TRBJ2-7; no definite D call. Trimming removed 5 bases from V and 3 bases from J, with 8 bases in between. The CDR3 is made up of 11 amino acids. Germline assignment: CDR1 DFQATT and CDR2 SNEGSKA (reference sequence). DNA for the CDR3: TGCAGTGCTTCGTATTTCTACGAGCAGTACTTC. Protein product: CSASYFYEQYF.

The V gene is TRBV7-2, the J gene TRBJ1-5; D gene unclear. Trimming cost V 5 bases and J 4 bases, with 6 bases left between them. Germline CDR1 reads SGHTA; CDR2 reads FQGNSA. CDR3 length equals 12 residues. The chain's CDR3 is CASSPPNQPQHF. The CDR3 region has the DNA TGTGCCAGCAGCCCTCCGAATCAGCCCCAGCATTTT.